What follows is one T cell receptor beta chain and its context. The source of the sample is a study of shared T cell receptors in the human thymus. Clones were read by immunoSEQ multiplex PCR, and TCRdb kept only the in-frame ones, dropping some. The table has 600,000 to 900,000 clones, approximately 85% seen once; the top ten hold about 0.0098%. V lost 3 bases and J 12 bases, leaving 11 bases between the germline ends. The CDR3 totals 12 residues. Germline-derived CDR1 and CDR2 are MGHRA and YSYEKL. The sample was also reused in another study, on human thymus T cells. According to that study: Among the donors, all were healthy Finnish infants having corrective surgery for congenital heart defects. Resections from corrective heart surgery provided thymus tissue. Apparent skewing of V and J gene usage characterized both thymic and blood repertoires.

The chain combines TRBV4-1 with TRBJ1-4, with a possible D match to TRBD1 (6 bases). This receptor was taken from a girl under three years old with a congenital heart defect. The sequencing sample was made of thymocytes. CDR3 protein: CASSQVQGELFF. In nucleotides, the CDR3 is TGCGCCAGCAGCCAGGTACAGGGCGAACTGTTTTTT.